This T cell receptor beta chain is drawn from a study of cytomegalovirus exposure and HLA in healthy donors. Whole-study results and caveats: Donor immune exposure was known only as CMV serostatus. Later work found that TCR association rates differed between HLA loci; DRB1 had the most and HLA-C the fewest.

With 60 Vbeta and 13 Jbeta primers, the PCR was carried out. Some clones are missing from TCRdb's copy, which holds only in-frame ones; the method was immunoSEQ multiplex PCR. The sample comprises more than 80,000 clones, 55% to 75% of which are singletons, and approximately 3% rests with the top ten. J lost 6 bases, V lost 6 bases, and 5 bases had no gene match. Germline V lookup: CDR1 MNHEY, CDR2 SMNVEV (reference sequence). The CDR3 loop spans 13 amino acids. The donors, nominally healthy at sampling, likely had unrecorded immune exposures. For this clone: What it recognizes is unknown.

Material: PBMCs. The chain carries TRBV27 and TRBJ1-2, with 9 bases fitting TRBD1. The origin of this receptor is a man in his sixties in good health and CMV-seronegative. The CDR3 here is CASRRTGDNGYTF. Written as DNA, the CDR3 is TGTGCCAGCAGAAGGACAGGGGACAATGGCTACACCTTC.